This T cell receptor (beta chain) was captured by sequencing in a study of blood T cell repertoires in COVID-19. Study at large: Sources were T cells, B-cell-depleted T cells, or PBMCs; the material itself was cDNA or gDNA.

CDR1 SGHRS and CDR2 YFSETQ come from the germline V gene. The ends were cut back, 1 base at V and 4 bases at J, with 17 bases in the middle. The CDR3 contains 16 residues. The table came from immunoSEQ multiplex PCR; TCRdb's copy has only in-frame clones and leaves some out. The data hold fewer than 10,000 clones, with roughly 88% observed a single time. The J gene is TRBJ1-1, the V gene TRBV5-1, with a tentative D call TRBD1 (6 bases). Sequenced sample: peripheral blood. This clonotype was sampled from a human donor in a cohort sampled during active COVID-19. The CDR3 region has the DNA TGCGCCAGCAGCTTGACAGGGTACCCCCAGGGCACTGAAGCTTTCTTT. Protein: CASSLTGYPQGTEAFF.